Here is one TCR beta chain with its context. Its antigen is still unknown. The record has no base qualities; no much larger clone is one base away. From the cysteine up to the phenylalanine, the CDR3 has a length of 14 residues. The entry retains the CDR3 DNA only, 42 bases that are in frame from base 1. V and J lose 6 bases and 8 bases, and a span of 16 bases separates them. CDR1 is given as KGHSH and CDR2 as LQKENI, both from the germline V gene. The sample belongs to a study of T cells in localized non-small cell lung cancer (TCRdb year 2020). Study-level background: The study examined T cell repertoires in roughly 240 patients with early-stage NSCLC and compared tumors with uninvolved tumor-adjacent lungs. The cohort was made up of around 220 treatment-naive NSCLC patients whose localized lung tumors had been resected. Of the NSCLC patients, fewer than 150 were male and approximately 110 were female, and the mean age was roughly 61 years.

Results and caveats for the whole study, not just this receptor: Because of the exploratory design, TCR variables were selected using unadjusted p-values without false-discovery rate correction. Higher T cell density in blood was associated with longer overall survival, whereas higher clonality in adjacent lung was associated with shorter survival. Uninvolved tumor-adjacent lung showed the highest T cell clonality, higher than tumor, which suggests more focused antigenic responses in the adjacent lung. Because multi-region tumor sequencing was not done, intratumor heterogeneity could not be ruled out. A median of approximately 53 of the top 100 tumor clones turned up in the paired uninvolved adjacent lung, and under 30 of those clones also ranked among the top 100 of that same adjacent lung.

At diagnosis, tumor, uninvolved tumor-adjacent lung and peripheral blood were collected and then preserved as a mix of FFPE and fresh-frozen material. Blood samples were analyzed as peripheral blood mononuclear cells for TCR repertoire profiling. The immunoSEQ Assay was used to sequence TCR beta CDR3 regions from DNA. For the original study's pipeline: To compute T cell density, TCR beta template counts were normalized to usable DNA, which was estimated by amplifying housekeeping genes. Richness was estimated using the preseqR package, with extrapolation to 400,000 templates for PBMC samples and to 120,000 templates for tissue samples. Clonality was taken to be one minus Pielou's evenness. Tissue-enriched TCRs were identified by differential abundance testing using productive amino-acid clonotypes, minimum total count 5 and alpha 0.1. The Jaccard Index and the Morisita Overlap Index were used to quantify repertoire overlap between compartments. GLIPH grouped TCR beta CDR3s together with public tetramer-defined viral CDR3s, and a viral motif had to include at least three viral sequences and show V-gene enrichment. In TCRdb, the immuneACCESS table is reduced to in-frame sequences with V and J assigned. These tables do not hold every clone; where another copy was compared, an unresolved V gene accounts for under half, and the others remain unexplained. D and trimming come from the DNA, and the V and J calls and clone size come from that table. Recorded for this sample are approximately 54,000 clones; about 83% of them occurred a single time. The ten largest clones capture just under 20% of the sample.

This clonotype was sampled from a female donor aged 60 or older with stage II squamous cell lung carcinoma. The chain links TRBV18 with TRBJ2-2, with no D gene named confidently. The input for sequencing was peripheral blood, taken before any cancer treatment. The DNA reads as follows: TGTGCCAGCTCCGGACGGTCAGACATTGGGGAGCTGTTTTTT. Its coded protein is CASSGRSDIGELFF.